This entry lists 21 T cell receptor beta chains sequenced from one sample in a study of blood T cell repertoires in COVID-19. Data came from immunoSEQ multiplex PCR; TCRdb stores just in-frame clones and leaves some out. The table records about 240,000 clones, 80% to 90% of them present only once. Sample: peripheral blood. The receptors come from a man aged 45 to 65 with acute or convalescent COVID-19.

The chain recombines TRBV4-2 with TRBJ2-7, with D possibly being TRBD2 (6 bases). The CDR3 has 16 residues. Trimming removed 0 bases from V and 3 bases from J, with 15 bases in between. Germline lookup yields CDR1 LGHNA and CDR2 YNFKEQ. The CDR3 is CASSQEGPGTHYEQYF. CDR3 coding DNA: TGTGCCAGCAGCCAAGAAGGGCCGGGGACTCACTACGAGCAGTACTTC.

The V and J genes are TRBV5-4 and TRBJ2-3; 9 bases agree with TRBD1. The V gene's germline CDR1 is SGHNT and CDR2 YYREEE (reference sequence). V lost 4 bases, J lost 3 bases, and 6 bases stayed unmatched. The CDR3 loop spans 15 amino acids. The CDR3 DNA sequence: TGTGCCAGCAGCCCCTGGACAGGGGAAACAGATACGCAGTATTTT. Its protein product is CASSPWTGETDTQYF.

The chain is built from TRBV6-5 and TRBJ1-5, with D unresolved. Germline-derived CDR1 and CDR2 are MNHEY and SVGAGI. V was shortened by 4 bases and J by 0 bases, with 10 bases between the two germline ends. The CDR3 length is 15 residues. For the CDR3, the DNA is TGTGCCAGCAGTTCCGGTCCCTATAGCAATCAGCCCCAGCATTTT. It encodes CASSSGPYSNQPQHF.

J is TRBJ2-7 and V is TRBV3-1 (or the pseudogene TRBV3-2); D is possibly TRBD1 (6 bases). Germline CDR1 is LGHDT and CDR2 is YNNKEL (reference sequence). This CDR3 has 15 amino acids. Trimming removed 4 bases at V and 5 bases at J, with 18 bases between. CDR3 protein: CASSLGDIGFDEQYF. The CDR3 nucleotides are TGTGCCAGCAGCCTAGGGGACATAGGGTTCGACGAGCAGTACTTC.

This CDR3 is CASTPGMTGPTEAFF. CDR3 sequence (DNA): TGTGCCAGCACCCCAGGGATGACAGGGCCGACTGAAGCTTTCTTT. This chain links TRBV6-5 with TRBJ1-1, with 7 positions matching TRBD1. Germline CDR1 MNHEY, CDR2 SVGAGI. Trimming removed 7 bases from V and 5 bases from J; junction bases left unmatched: 13. The CDR3 length is 15 residues.

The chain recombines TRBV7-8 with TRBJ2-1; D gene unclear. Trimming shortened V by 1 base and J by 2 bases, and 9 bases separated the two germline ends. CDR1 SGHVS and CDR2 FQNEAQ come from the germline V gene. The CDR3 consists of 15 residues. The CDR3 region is CASSLVAGPYNEQFF. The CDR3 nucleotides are TGTGCCAGCAGCTTAGTTGCAGGCCCCTACAATGAGCAGTTCTTC.

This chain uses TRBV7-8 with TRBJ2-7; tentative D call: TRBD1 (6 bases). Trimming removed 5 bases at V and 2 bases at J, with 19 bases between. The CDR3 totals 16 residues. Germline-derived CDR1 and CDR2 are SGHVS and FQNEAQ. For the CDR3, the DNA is TGTGCCAGCAGCGGCCACAGGGCGAGGGGTACCTACGAGCAGTACTTC. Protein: CASSGHRARGTYEQYF.

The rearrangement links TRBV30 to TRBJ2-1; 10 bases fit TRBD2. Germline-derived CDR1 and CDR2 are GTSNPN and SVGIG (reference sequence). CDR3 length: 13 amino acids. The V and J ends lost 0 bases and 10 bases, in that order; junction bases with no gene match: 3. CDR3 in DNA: TGTGCCTGGAGTGTTGGTAGCGGGGGGGAGCAGTTCTTC. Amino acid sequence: CAWSVGSGGEQFF. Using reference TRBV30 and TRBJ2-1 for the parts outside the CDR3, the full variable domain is SQTIHQWPATLVQPVGSPLSLECTVEGTSNPNLYWYRQAAGRGLQLLFYSVGIGQISSEVPQNLSASRPQDRQFILSSKKLLLSDSGFYLCAWSVGSGGEQFFGPGTRLTVL.

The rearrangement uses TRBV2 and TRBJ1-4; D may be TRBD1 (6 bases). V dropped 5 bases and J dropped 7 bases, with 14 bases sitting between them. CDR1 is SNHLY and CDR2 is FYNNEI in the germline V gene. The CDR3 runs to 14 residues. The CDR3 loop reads CASSLDRRTEKLFF. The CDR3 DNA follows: TGTGCCAGCAGTCTCGACAGGAGAACTGAAAAACTGTTTTTT.

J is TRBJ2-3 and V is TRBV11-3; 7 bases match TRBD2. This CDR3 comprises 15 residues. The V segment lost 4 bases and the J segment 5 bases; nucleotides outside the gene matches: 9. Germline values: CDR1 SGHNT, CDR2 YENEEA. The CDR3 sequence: CASSSVRGFGDTQYF. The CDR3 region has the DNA TGTGCCAGCAGCTCGGTGCGGGGGTTTGGAGATACGCAGTATTTT. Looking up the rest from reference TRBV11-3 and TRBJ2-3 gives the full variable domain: EAGVVQSPRYKIIEKKQPVAFWCNPISGHNTLYWYLQNLGQGPELLIRYENEEAVDDSQLPKDRFSAERLKGVDSTLKIQPAELGDSAVYLCASSSVRGFGDTQYFGPGTRLTVL.

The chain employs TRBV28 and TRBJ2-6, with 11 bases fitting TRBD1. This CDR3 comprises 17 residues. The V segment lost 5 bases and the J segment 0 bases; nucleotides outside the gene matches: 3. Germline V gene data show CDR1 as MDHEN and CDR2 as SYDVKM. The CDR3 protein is CASSGTGGPSGANVLTF. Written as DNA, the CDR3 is TGTGCCAGCAGTGGGACAGGGGGTCCCTCTGGGGCCAACGTCCTGACTTTC.

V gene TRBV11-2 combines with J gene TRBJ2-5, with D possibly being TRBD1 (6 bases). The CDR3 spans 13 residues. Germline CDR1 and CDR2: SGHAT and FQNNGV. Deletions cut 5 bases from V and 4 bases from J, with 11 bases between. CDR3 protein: CASSAAGVETQYF. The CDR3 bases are TGTGCCAGCAGCGCAGCAGGGGTAGAGACCCAGTACTTC. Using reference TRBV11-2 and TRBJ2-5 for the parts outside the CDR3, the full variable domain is EAGVAQSPRYKIIEKRQSVAFWCNPISGHATLYWYQQILGQGPKLLIQFQNNGVVDDSQLPKDRFSAERLKGVDSTLKIQPAKLEDSAVYLCASSAAGVETQYFGPGTRLLVL.

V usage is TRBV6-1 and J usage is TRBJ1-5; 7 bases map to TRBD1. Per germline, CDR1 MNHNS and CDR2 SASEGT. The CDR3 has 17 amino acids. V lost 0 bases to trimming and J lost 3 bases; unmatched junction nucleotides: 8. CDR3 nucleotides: TGTGCCAGCAGTGAAGCGTTGATGGGGACAGTCAATCAGCCCCAGCATTTT. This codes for CASSEALMGTVNQPQHF.

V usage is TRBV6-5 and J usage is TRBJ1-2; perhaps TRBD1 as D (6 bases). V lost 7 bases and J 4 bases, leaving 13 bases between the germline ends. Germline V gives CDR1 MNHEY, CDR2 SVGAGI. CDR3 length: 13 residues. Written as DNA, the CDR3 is TGTGCCAGCACCCAAGGACAGCCCTATGGCTACACCTTC. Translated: CASTQGQPYGYTF.

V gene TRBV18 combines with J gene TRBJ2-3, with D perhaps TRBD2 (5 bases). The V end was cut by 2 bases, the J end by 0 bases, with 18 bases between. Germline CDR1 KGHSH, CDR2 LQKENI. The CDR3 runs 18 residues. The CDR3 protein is CASSPFSFGEPSTDTQYF. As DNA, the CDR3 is TGTGCCAGCTCACCATTTAGCTTTGGGGAGCCTAGCACAGATACGCAGTATTTT. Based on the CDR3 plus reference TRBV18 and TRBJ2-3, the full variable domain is NAGVMQNPRHLVRRRGQEARLRCSPMKGHSHVYWYRQLPEEGLKFMVYLQKENIIDESGMPKERFSAEFPKEGPSILRIQQVVRGDSAAYFCASSPFSFGEPSTDTQYFGPGTRLTVL.

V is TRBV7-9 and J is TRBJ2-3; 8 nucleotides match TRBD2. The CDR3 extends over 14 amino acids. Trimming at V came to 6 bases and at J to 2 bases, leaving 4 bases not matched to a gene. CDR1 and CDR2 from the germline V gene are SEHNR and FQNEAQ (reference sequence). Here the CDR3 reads CASRLAGLTDTQYF. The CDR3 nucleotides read TGTGCCAGCAGGCTAGCGGGCCTCACAGATACGCAGTATTTT.

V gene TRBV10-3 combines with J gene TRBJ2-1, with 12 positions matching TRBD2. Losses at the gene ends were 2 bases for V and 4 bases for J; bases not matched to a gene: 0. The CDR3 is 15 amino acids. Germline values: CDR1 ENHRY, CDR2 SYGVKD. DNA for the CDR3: TGTGCCATCAGTGAGGGACTAGCGGGGTACAATGAGCAGTTCTTC. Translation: CAISEGLAGYNEQFF.

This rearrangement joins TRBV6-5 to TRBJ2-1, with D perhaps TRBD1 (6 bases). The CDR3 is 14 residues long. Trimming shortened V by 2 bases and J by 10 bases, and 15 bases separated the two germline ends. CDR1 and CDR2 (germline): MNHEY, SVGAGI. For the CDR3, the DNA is TGTGCCAGCAGTTACACAACAGGGAAAGGAGAGCAGTTCTTC. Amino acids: CASSYTTGKGEQFF.

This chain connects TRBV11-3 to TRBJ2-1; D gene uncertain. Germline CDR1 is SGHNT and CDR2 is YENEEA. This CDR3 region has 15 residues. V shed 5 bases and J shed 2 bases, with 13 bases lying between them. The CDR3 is CASSRLATPYNEQFF. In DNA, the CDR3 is TGTGCCAGCAGCCGCTTGGCCACCCCCTACAATGAGCAGTTCTTC.

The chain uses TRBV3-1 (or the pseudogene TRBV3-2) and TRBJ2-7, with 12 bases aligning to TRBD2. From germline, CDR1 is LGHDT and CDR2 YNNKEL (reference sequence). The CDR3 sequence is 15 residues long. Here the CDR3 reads CSTSGGSSSSYEQYF. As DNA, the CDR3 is TGTTCGACTAGCGGGGGATCTTCCTCCTCCTACGAGCAGTACTTC.

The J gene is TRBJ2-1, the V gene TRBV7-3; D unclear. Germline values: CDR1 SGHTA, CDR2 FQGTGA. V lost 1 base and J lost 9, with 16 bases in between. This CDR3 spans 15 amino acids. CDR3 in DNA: TGTGCCAGCAGCTTAATGACGACTGCCCCCGGTGAGCAGTTCTTC. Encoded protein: CASSLMTTAPGEQFF. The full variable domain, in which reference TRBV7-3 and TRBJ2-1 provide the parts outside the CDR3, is GAGVSQTPSNKVTEKGKYVELRCDPISGHTALYWYRQSLGQGPEFLIYFQGTGAADDSGLPNDRFFAVRPEGSVSTLKIQRTERGDSAVYLCASSLMTTAPGEQFFGPGTRLTVL.